This note documents a single TCR beta chain sequence. Its specificity is unknown. Patients having uncontrolled infection, another autoimmune disease, pregnancy or lactation were not included. Germline lookup yields CDR1 SQVTM and CDR2 ANQGSEA. The CDR3 consists of 12 residues. V shed 2 bases and J shed 3 bases, with 7 bases lying between them. The data were obtained in a study of T cells in Graves' hyperthyroidism and ophthalmopathy. Amplified TCR beta CDR3 regions derived from RNA transcripts. HTBI primers were the set used in a first-round RT-PCR of the TCR CDR3. A single record per CDR3 protein comes from TCRdb applying MiXCR to the multiplex PCR reads. This repertoire shows approximately 600,000 distinct CDR3 sequences, 11% to 15% found once; its top ten account for 5.8%. Findings of the study overall: Most thyroid clonotypes with frequency above 0.001 were detected in blood. Ophthalmopathy was identified by the model a median 6.5 months ahead of onset. Researchers report that a 13 V-J model separated ophthalmopathy from stable hyperthyroidism.

Material for sequencing was blood. The chain joins TRBV29-1 to TRBJ2-5, with D unclear. The receptor was derived from a woman in her 30s with Graves' hyperthyroidism that later progressed to Graves' ophthalmopathy. As DNA, the CDR3 is TGCAGCGTTGAAAGACGAAAAGAGACCCAGTACTTC. This gives the protein CSVERRKETQYF.